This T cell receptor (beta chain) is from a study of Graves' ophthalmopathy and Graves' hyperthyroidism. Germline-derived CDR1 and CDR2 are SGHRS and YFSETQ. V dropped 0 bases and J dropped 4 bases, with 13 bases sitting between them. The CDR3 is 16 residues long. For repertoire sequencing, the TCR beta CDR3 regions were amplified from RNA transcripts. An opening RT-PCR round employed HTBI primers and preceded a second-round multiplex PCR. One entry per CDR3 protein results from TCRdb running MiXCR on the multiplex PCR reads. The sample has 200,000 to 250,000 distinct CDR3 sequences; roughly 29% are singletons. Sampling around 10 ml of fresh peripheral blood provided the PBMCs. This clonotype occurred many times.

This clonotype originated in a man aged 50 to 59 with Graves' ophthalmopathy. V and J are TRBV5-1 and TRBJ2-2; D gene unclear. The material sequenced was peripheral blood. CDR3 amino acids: CASSLALAEGTGELFF. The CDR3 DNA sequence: TGCGCCAGCAGCTTGGCCTTGGCAGAAGGCACCGGGGAGCTGTTTTTT. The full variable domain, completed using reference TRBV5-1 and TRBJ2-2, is KAGVTQTPRYLIKTRGQQVTLSCSPISGHRSVSWYQQTPGQGLQFLFEYFSETQRNKGNFPGRFSGRQFSNSRSEMNVSTLELGDSALYLCASSLALAEGTGELFFGEGSRLTVL.